The 24 T cell receptor beta chains below all came from one sample that was sequenced in a study of PD-L1 blockade in urothelial cancer. Generated by immunoSEQ multiplex PCR, the TCRdb table keeps only in-frame clones and is missing some. Found here are around 100,000 clones, around 93% of them singletons; the top ten hold 0.75% to 0.95%. The input for sequencing was PBMCs, taken around atezolizumab (anti-PD-L1) treatment. All receptors come from a woman of 80 years or more with urothelial cancer.

This sequence joins TRBV7-8 and TRBJ2-2; D is uncertain. Germline V lookup: CDR1 SGHVS, CDR2 FQNEAQ. Trimming took 11 bases from V and 0 from J, leaving 7 bases between them. There are 12 residues in the CDR3. CDR3 amino acids: CAAGANTGELFF. CDR3 bases: TGTGCCGCAGGTGCGAACACCGGGGAGCTGTTTTTT.

This chain joins TRBV18 and TRBJ2-5; 11 bases line up with TRBD2. With 1 base clipped from V and 2 bases from J, the junction kept 3 bases outside the gene matches. Looked up from germline, CDR1 is KGHSH and CDR2 is LQKENI. The CDR3 spans 16 residues. The CDR3 loop reads CASSPLAGGLQETQYF. In DNA form, the CDR3 reads TGTGCCAGCTCACCACTAGCGGGAGGGCTGCAAGAGACCCAGTACTTC.

This chain uses TRBV5-1 with TRBJ2-5, with D possibly TRBD2 on 5 matching bases. Looked up from germline, CDR1 is SGHRS and CDR2 is YFSETQ. V lost 2 bases, J lost 5 bases, and 13 bases lay in between. The CDR3 runs to 14 residues. The CDR3 is CASSFGPGTETQYF. The CDR3 DNA sequence: TGCGCCAGCAGCTTTGGCCCGGGAACGGAGACCCAGTACTTC.

The chain carries TRBV30 and TRBJ2-2, with TRBD2 matching over 8 bases. Per the germline V gene, CDR1 is GTSNPN and CDR2 is SVGIG (reference sequence). Trimming took 5 bases from V and 4 from J; bases not matched to a gene: 6. CDR3 length: 14 residues. This chain's CDR3 is CAWLSGGITGELFF. DNA for the CDR3: TGTGCCTGGCTGTCGGGAGGGATCACCGGGGAGCTGTTTTTT. Full variable domain (outside the CDR3, taken from reference TRBV30 and TRBJ2-2): SQTIHQWPATLVQPVGSPLSLECTVEGTSNPNLYWYRQAAGRGLQLLFYSVGIGQISSEVPQNLSASRPQDRQFILSSKKLLLSDSGFYLCAWLSGGITGELFFGEGSRLTVL.

The V call is TRBV2, the J call TRBJ1-1, with a weak D call TRBD1 (5 bases). Trimming left V 3 bases short and J 5 bases short, with 10 bases between. CDR3 length: 13 amino acids. The germline gives CDR1 SNHLY, CDR2 FYNNEI. CDR3 region: CASSEGRVTEAFF. For the CDR3, the DNA is TGTGCCAGCAGTGAGGGCAGGGTAACTGAAGCTTTCTTT. The full variable domain, its missing parts supplied by reference TRBV2 and TRBJ1-1, is EPEVTQTPSHQVTQMGQEVILRCVPISNHLYFYWYRQILGQKVEFLVSFYNNEISEKSEIFDDQFSVERPDGSNFTLKIRSTKLEDSAMYFCASSEGRVTEAFFGQGTRLTVV.

The chain recombines TRBV27 with TRBJ2-5, with 9 bases lining up with TRBD1. CDR3 length: 14 amino acids. Unmatched junction bases numbered 7, after V lost 6 bases and J lost 5 bases. Germline assignment: CDR1 MNHEY and CDR2 SMNVEV (reference sequence). The CDR3: CASRQGQGRETQYF. CDR3 coding DNA: TGTGCCAGCAGGCAAGGACAGGGGAGGGAGACCCAGTACTTC.

The genes are TRBV7-2 and TRBJ2-4, with TRBD1 matching 8 bases. Per germline, CDR1 SGHTA and CDR2 FQGNSA. V lost 2 bases to trimming and J lost 5 bases; unmatched junction nucleotides: 5. CDR3 length: 15 amino acids. CDR3 DNA sequence: TGTGCCAGCAGCTTAACCGGACAGGGCCAAAACATTCAGTACTTC. Amino acid sequence: CASSLTGQGQNIQYF.

The rearrangement joins TRBV2 to TRBJ2-1; 12 bases are a match to TRBD2. Per the germline V gene, CDR1 is SNHLY and CDR2 is FYNNEI. CDR3 size: 15 residues. Trimming took 6 bases from V and 3 from J; bases not matched to a gene: 3. The CDR3 loop is CASRRTSGIYNEQFF. The CDR3 bases are TGTGCCAGCAGACGGACTAGCGGGATCTACAATGAGCAGTTCTTC. Full variable domain (missing parts from reference TRBV2 and TRBJ2-1): EPEVTQTPSHQVTQMGQEVILRCVPISNHLYFYWYRQILGQKVEFLVSFYNNEISEKSEIFDDQFSVERPDGSNFTLKIRSTKLEDSAMYFCASRRTSGIYNEQFFGPGTRLTVL.

The CDR3 sequence: CASSSFSGRAFTGELFF. In DNA form, the CDR3 reads TGTGCCAGCAGCTCCTTTAGCGGGAGGGCTTTCACCGGGGAGCTGTTTTTT. V gene TRBV11-2 combines with J gene TRBJ2-2; the match to TRBD2 covers 11 bases. CDR3 length: 17 amino acids. Germline assignment: CDR1 SGHAT and CDR2 FQNNGV. Losses at the gene ends were 4 bases for V and 4 bases for J; bases not matched to a gene: 8.

The V call is TRBV2, the J call TRBJ1-2, with TRBD1 matching 9 bases. The germline CDR1 and CDR2 sequences are SNHLY and FYNNEI. Trimming took 6 bases from V and 7 from J; bases not matched to a gene: 18. The CDR3 runs to 17 residues. The CDR3 is CASSPRDRVLSAGGYTF. Written as DNA, the CDR3 is TGTGCCAGCAGCCCCCGGGACAGGGTGCTTTCGGCGGGTGGCTACACCTTC. Using reference TRBV2 and TRBJ1-2 for the parts outside the CDR3, the full variable domain is EPEVTQTPSHQVTQMGQEVILRCVPISNHLYFYWYRQILGQKVEFLVSFYNNEISEKSEIFDDQFSVERPDGSNFTLKIRSTKLEDSAMYFCASSPRDRVLSAGGYTFGSGTRLTVV.

The CDR3: CASSLGTVNTEAFF. The CDR3 region has the DNA TGCGCCAGCAGCTTGGGAACGGTGAACACTGAAGCTTTCTTT. The chain couples TRBV5-1 to TRBJ1-1; D remains unclear. This CDR3 is built from 14 residues. Germline assignment: CDR1 SGHRS and CDR2 YFSETQ. V was trimmed by 0 bases and J by 0 bases, leaving 6 bases between them.

In its sample, this clone was seen a few times. The rearrangement links TRBV10-2 to TRBJ2-7; TRBD1 agrees at 8 bases. The CDR3 extends over 12 amino acids. V lost 10 bases and J lost 2; bases outside the gene matches: 4. Germline assignment: CDR1 WSHSY and CDR2 SAAADI. The CDR3 loop reads CATKDRAYEQYF. The CDR3 DNA reads TGCGCCACCAAGGACAGGGCCTACGAGCAGTACTTC.

This chain links TRBV7-8 with TRBJ1-1; D is ambiguous. CDR1 SGHVS and CDR2 FQNEAQ come from the germline V gene. The V end was cut by 0 bases, the J end by 5 bases, with 7 bases between. The CDR3 is 13 residues long. CDR3 region: CASSLALETEAFF. CDR3 in DNA: TGTGCCAGCAGCTTAGCGCTGGAGACTGAAGCTTTCTTT.

The chain combines TRBV5-8 with TRBJ1-5; D is possibly TRBD1 (5 bases). Germline loops: CDR1 SGHTS, CDR2 YDEGEE. CDR3 length equals 15 residues. Trimming removed 0 bases at V and 0 bases at J, with 7 bases between. DNA for the CDR3: TGTGCCAGCAGCTTGGGACAGACTAGCAATCAGCCCCAGCATTTT. The encoded protein is CASSLGQTSNQPQHF.

This chain connects TRBV7-8 to TRBJ2-5, with D hard to call. The CDR3 length is 15 residues. The germline gives CDR1 SGHVS, CDR2 FQNEAQ. V lost 5 bases and J lost 4, with 17 bases in between. CDR3 nucleotides: TGTGCCAGCAGCCGCGGAGCCGTGGCGAGAGAGACCCAGTACTTC. It codes for CASSRGAVARETQYF.

This chain joins TRBV18 and TRBJ2-3; maybe TRBD2 (6 bases). CDR3 length equals 16 residues. With 5 bases removed from V and 2 bases from J, the gap between germline ends came to 17 bases. Germline CDR1 is KGHSH and CDR2 is LQKENI. CDR3 sequence: CASSAGLTPPTDTQYF. The CDR3 DNA reads TGTGCCAGCTCAGCGGGACTTACTCCCCCCACAGATACGCAGTATTTT. Using reference TRBV18 and TRBJ2-3 for the parts outside the CDR3, the full variable domain is NAGVMQNPRHLVRRRGQEARLRCSPMKGHSHVYWYRQLPEEGLKFMVYLQKENIIDESGMPKERFSAEFPKEGPSILRIQQVVRGDSAAYFCASSAGLTPPTDTQYFGPGTRLTVL.

J is TRBJ2-1 and V is TRBV7-9, with 14 bases identical to TRBD2. Losses at the gene ends were 4 bases for V and 7 bases for J; bases not matched to a gene: 15. This CDR3 is built from 19 residues. The germline V gene has CDR1 SEHNR and CDR2 FQNEAQ (reference sequence). This CDR3 reads CASSSLTTGTSGSPNEQFF. CDR3 coding DNA: TGTGCCAGCAGCTCCCTCACCACCGGGACTAGCGGGAGTCCTAATGAGCAGTTCTTC.

The rearrangement links TRBV2 to TRBJ1-5; no firm D call. This CDR3 spans 14 amino acids. The germline V and J ends were trimmed by 3 bases and 5 bases, with 11 bases remaining between them. Germline CDR1 is SNHLY and CDR2 is FYNNEI. The CDR3 region is CASSDGTFDQPQHF. DNA of the CDR3: TGTGCCAGCAGTGATGGTACTTTCGATCAGCCCCAGCATTTT. Drawing the rest from reference TRBV2 and TRBJ1-5, the complete variable domain is EPEVTQTPSHQVTQMGQEVILRCVPISNHLYFYWYRQILGQKVEFLVSFYNNEISEKSEIFDDQFSVERPDGSNFTLKIRSTKLEDSAMYFCASSDGTFDQPQHFGDGTRLSIL.

J is TRBJ1-1 and V is TRBV30; maybe TRBD1 (5 bases). The CDR3 extends over 14 amino acids. The V gene's germline CDR1 is GTSNPN and CDR2 SVGIG (reference sequence). The germline V and J ends were trimmed by 4 bases and 1 base, with 13 bases remaining between them. This CDR3 reads CAWNEVQGNTEAFF. The CDR3 DNA is TGTGCCTGGAACGAAGTCCAGGGGAACACTGAAGCTTTCTTT.

The rearrangement links TRBV28 to TRBJ1-3; maybe TRBD1 (6 bases). Per germline, CDR1 MDHEN and CDR2 SYDVKM. V was shortened by 8 bases and J by 0 bases, with 8 bases between the two germline ends. The CDR3 is 13 residues long. The CDR3 DNA sequence: TGTGCCAGCTTACAGGGCTCTGGAAACACCATATATTTT. This sequence encodes CASLQGSGNTIYF. Drawing the rest from reference TRBV28 and TRBJ1-3, the complete variable domain is DVKVTQSSRYLVKRTGEKVFLECVQDMDHENMFWYRQDPGLGLRLIYFSYDVKMKEKGDIPEGYSVSREKKERFSLILESASTNQTSMYLCASLQGSGNTIYFGEGSWLTVV.

CDR3 region: CASRPTSSSYEQYF. The CDR3 DNA is TGCGCCAGCAGACCGACTAGTAGCTCCTACGAGCAGTACTTC. The genes are TRBV5-1 and TRBJ2-7, with TRBD2 as a possible D gene (6 bases). The V end was cut by 5 bases, the J end by 0 bases, with 12 bases between. Germline CDR1 SGHRS, CDR2 YFSETQ. The CDR3 sequence is 14 residues long.

The chain carries TRBV5-4 and TRBJ1-3, with 9 bases aligning to TRBD1. Germline trimming cut 4 bases from V and 3 bases from J; bases unmatched to any gene: 5. Germline CDR1 SGHNT, CDR2 YYREEE (reference sequence). This CDR3 contains 15 residues. The CDR3 is CASSLPTGGGNTIYF. The CDR3 DNA sequence: TGTGCCAGCAGCCTTCCGACAGGGGGTGGAAACACCATATATTTT.

The J gene is TRBJ1-1, the V gene TRBV5-4, with D perhaps TRBD1 (6 bases). This CDR3 spans 15 amino acids. Trimming removed 4 bases from V and 5 bases from J, with 18 bases in between. Germline V lookup: CDR1 SGHNT, CDR2 YYREEE (reference sequence). DNA for the CDR3: TGTGCCAGCAGCCCGCAACAGGGTTCGGGAACTGAAGCTTTCTTT. This sequence encodes CASSPQQGSGTEAFF.

The chain combines TRBV7-3 with TRBJ2-1; D possibly corresponds to TRBD2 (5 bases). This CDR3 comprises 14 residues. The V gene lost 4 bases and the J gene lost 3 bases, with 10 bases spanning the gap. Germline assignment: CDR1 SGHTA and CDR2 FQGTGA. CDR3 DNA: TGTGCCAGCAGCTGGAATCGGGACTACAATGAGCAGTTCTTC. Translated, it gives CASSWNRDYNEQFF. Variable domain in full (rest from reference TRBV7-3 and TRBJ2-1): GAGVSQTPSNKVTEKGKYVELRCDPISGHTALYWYRQSLGQGPEFLIYFQGTGAADDSGLPNDRFFAVRPEGSVSTLKIQRTERGDSAVYLCASSWNRDYNEQFFGPGTRLTVL.